This T cell receptor beta chain is from a study of blood T cells in healthy people across ages. J lost 3 bases, V lost 3 bases, and 5 bases had no gene match. CDR1 and CDR2 (germline): MGHDK, SYGVNS. The CDR3 has 15 residues. Combining a sample-barcoded 5' primer with a J-beta primer mix, a second PCR ran for about 7 to 12 cycles. TCRdb re-called the 5' RACE reads with MiXCR, one entry per CDR3 protein. The table shows more than 450,000 distinct CDR3 sequences, with around 27% occurring only once. A further study also used this sample, focusing on T cells of mothers and their children.

This clonotype was sampled from a boy aged 2-9 years in good health. The chain couples TRBV25-1 to TRBJ1-3; the match to TRBD1 covers 7 bases. The sequencing input was blood. The CDR3 sequence is CASSDPGGFGNTIYF. The CDR3 DNA reads TGTGCCAGCAGTGACCCAGGGGGGTTTGGAAACACCATATATTTT.